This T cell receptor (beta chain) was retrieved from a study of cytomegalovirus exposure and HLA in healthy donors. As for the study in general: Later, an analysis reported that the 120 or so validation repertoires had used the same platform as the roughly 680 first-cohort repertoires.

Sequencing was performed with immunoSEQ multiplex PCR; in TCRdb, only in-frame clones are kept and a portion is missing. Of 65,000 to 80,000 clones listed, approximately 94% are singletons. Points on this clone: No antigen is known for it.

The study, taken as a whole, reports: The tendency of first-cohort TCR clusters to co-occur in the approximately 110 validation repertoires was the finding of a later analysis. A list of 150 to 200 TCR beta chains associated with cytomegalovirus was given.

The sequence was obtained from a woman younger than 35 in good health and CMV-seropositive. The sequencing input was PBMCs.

CDR3 loop: CASSGLGTGVREKLFF. The CDR3 region has the DNA TGTGCCAGCAGTGGCCTCGGCACAGGAGTTCGTGAAAAACTGTTTTTT. The chain employs TRBV28 and TRBJ1-4; D possibly corresponds to TRBD1 (5 bases). This CDR3 spans 16 amino acids. Trimming cost V 5 bases and J 7 bases, with 20 bases left between them. Germline lookup yields CDR1 MDHEN and CDR2 SYDVKM.